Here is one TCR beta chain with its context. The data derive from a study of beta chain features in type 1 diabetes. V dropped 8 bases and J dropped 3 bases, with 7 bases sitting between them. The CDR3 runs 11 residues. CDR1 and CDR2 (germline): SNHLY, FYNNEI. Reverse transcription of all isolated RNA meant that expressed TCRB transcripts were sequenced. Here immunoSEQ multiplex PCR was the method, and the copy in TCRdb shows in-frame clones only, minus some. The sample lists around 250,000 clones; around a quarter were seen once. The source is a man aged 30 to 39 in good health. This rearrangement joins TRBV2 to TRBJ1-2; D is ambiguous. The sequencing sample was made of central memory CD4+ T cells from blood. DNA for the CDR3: TGTGCCAGCTTCCGGGACTATGGCTACACCTTC. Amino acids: CASFRDYGYTF.